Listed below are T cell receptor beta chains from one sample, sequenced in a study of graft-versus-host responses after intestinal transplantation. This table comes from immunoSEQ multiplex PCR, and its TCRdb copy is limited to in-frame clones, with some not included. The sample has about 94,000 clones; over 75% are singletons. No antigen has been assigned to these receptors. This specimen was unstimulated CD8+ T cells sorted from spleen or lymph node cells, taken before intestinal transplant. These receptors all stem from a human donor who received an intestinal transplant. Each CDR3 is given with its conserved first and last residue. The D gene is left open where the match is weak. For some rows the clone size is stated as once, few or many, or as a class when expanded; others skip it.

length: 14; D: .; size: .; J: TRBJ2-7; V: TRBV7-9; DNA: TGTGCCAGCAGCTTGGTAGGGAGAGCCTACGAGCAGTACTTC; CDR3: CASSLVGRAYEQYF
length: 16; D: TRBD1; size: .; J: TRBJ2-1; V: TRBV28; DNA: TGTGCCAGCAGTTTTACCGGGACAGGGTCCTACAATGAGCAGTTCTTC; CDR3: CASSFTGTGSYNEQFF
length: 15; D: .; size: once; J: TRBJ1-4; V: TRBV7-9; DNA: TGTGCCAGCAGCTCTTCTACAGGGTATAATGAAAAACTGTTTTTT; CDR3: CASSSSTGYNEKLFF
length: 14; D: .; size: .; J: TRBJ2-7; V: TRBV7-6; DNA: TGTGCCAGCAGCCCGACAGGGGAGGGCTACGAGCAGTACTTC; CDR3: CASSPTGEGYEQYF
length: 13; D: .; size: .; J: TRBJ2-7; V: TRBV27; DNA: TGTGCCAGCAGTTTGACGGGTGCCTACGAGCAGTACTTC; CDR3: CASSLTGAYEQYF
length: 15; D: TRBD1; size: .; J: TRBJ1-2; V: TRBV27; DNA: TGTGCCAGCAGTGCCTCCGGGACAGGGTACATTGGCTACACCTTC; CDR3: CASSASGTGYIGYTF
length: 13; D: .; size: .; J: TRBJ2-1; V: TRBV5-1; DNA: TGCGCCAGCAGCTTTACAGGTTACAATGAGCAGTTCTTC; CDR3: CASSFTGYNEQFF
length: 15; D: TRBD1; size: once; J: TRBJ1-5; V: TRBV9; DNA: TGTGCCAGCAGCGAAGAGGGGGCGCGGGGTCAGCCCCAGCATTTT; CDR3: CASSEEGARGQPQHF
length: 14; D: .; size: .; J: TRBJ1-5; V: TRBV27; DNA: TGTGCCAGCAGTTTACCAGGGAAAGGGCAGCCCCAGCATTTT; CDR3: CASSLPGKGQPQHF
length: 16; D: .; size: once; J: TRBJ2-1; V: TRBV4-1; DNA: TGCGCCAGCAGCCACCCGGCCGGGGGACTCTACAATGAGCAGTTCTTC; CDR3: CASSHPAGGLYNEQFF
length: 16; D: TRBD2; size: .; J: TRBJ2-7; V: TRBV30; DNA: TGTGCCTGGACTCCCCGGACTAGCGGGTTCTCCTACGAGCAGTACTTC; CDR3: CAWTPRTSGFSYEQYF
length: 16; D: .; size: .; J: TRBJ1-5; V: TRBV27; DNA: TGTGCCAGCAGCGTGGAGGGAGGGGATGGGGAAAAACCCCAGCATTTT; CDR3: CASSVEGGDGEKPQHF
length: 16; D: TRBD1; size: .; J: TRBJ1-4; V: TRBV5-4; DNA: TGTGCCAGCAGCTTGAAAAACAGGGGGGCTAGAGAAAAACTGTTTTTT; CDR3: CASSLKNRGAREKLFF
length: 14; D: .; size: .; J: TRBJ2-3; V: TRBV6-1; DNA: TGTGCCAGCAGTGAACACAGGGCGGGCGATACGCAGTATTTT; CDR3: CASSEHRAGDTQYF
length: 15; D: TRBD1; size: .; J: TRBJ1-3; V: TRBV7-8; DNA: TGTGCCAGCAGCAGCCGACAGGGTACTGGAAACACCATATATTTT; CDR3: CASSSRQGTGNTIYF
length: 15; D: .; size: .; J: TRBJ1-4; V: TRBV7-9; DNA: TGTGCCAGCAGCTCCCCGGAGGGTTCGTATGAAAAACTGTTTTTT; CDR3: CASSSPEGSYEKLFF
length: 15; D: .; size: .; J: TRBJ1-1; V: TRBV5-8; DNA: TGTGCCAGCAGGCTTAGAGGGGGGGTGAACACTGAAGCTTTCTTT; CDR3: CASRLRGGVNTEAFF
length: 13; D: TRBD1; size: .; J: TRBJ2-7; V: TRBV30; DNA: TGTGCCTGGAGAGTTCAGGGGGCCCACGAGCAGTACTTC; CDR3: CAWRVQGAHEQYF
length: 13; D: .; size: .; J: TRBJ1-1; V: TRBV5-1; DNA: TGCGCCAGCAGCTTAAGGGGGAGCACTGAAGCTTTCTTT; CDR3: CASSLRGSTEAFF
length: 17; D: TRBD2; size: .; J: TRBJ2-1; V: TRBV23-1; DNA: TGCGCCAGCAGTCAATCGGGACCTAGCGGGGGGGGGAATGAGCAGTTCTTC; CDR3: CASSQSGPSGGGNEQFF
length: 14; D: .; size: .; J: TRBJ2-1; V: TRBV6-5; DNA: TGTGCCAGCAGTTACTTCCAGGACTACAATGAGCAGTTCTTC; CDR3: CASSYFQDYNEQFF
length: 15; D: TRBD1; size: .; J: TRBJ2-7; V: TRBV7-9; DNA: TGTGCCAGCAGCTTCGGACAGGGGGAGGTGTACGAGCAGTACTTC; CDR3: CASSFGQGEVYEQYF
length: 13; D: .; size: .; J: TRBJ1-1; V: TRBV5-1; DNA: TGCGCCAGCAGCTTGGATGGGCACACTGAAGCTTTCTTT; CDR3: CASSLDGHTEAFF
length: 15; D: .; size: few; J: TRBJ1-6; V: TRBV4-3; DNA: TGCGCCAGCAGCCAAGATTGGAGACAGAATTCACCCCTCCACTTT; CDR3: CASSQDWRQNSPLHF
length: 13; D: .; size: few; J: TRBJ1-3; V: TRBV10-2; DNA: TGCGCCAGCAGTCGGGAGGCTGGAAACACCATATATTTT; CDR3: CASSREAGNTIYF
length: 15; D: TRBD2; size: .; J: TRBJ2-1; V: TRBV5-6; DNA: TGTGCCAGCAGCTTTCCGGGGGGGGCGGGCGATGAGCAGTTCTTC; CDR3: CASSFPGGAGDEQFF
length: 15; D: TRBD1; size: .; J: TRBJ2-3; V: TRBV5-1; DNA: TGCGCCAGCAGCTCCCGGGACAGGGTCGCAGATACGCAGTATTTT; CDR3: CASSSRDRVADTQYF
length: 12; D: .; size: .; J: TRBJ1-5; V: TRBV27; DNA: TGTGCCAGCAGGGGCCCTAATCAGCCCCAGCATTTT; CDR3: CASRGPNQPQHF
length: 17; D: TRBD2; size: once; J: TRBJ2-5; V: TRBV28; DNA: TGTGCCAGCAGTTTTCGCGGCGGGAGGGCCCCCCAAGAGACCCAGTACTTC; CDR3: CASSFRGGRAPQETQYF
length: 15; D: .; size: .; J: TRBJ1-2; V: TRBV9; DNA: TGTGCCAGCAGCGCAGAGGAAAGGGGCCACTATGGCTACACCTTC; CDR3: CASSAEERGHYGYTF
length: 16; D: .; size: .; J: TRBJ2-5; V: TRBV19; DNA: TGTGCCAGTAGCCTTGGAGTCGTAGCGGACGAAGAGACCCAGTACTTC; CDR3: CASSLGVVADEETQYF
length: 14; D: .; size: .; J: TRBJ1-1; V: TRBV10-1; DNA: TGCGCCAGCAGTGCTAACAGGGAAAACACTGAAGCTTTCTTT; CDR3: CASSANRENTEAFF
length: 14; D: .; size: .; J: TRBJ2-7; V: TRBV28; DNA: TGTGCCAGCAGTTGGGGCGGGGCCAGCTACGAGCAGTACTTC; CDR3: CASSWGGASYEQYF
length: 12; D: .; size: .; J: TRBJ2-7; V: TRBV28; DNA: TGTGCCAGCAGTTTAGGCAGTTACGAGCAGTACTTC; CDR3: CASSLGSYEQYF
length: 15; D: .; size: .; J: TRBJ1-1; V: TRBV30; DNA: TGTGCCTGGAGTGTGACACCTGGACTAAACACTGAAGCTTTCTTT; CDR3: CAWSVTPGLNTEAFF
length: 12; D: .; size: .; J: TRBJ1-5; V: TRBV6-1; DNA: TGTGCCAGCAGTGAAGGGGGGGTGGGCCAGCATTTT; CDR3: CASSEGGVGQHF
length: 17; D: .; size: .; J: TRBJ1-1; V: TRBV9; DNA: TGTGCCAGCAGCGCATCCGGGACACCAATTATGAACACTGAAGCTTTCTTT; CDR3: CASSASGTPIMNTEAFF
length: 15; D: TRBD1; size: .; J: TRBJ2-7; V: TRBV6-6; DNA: TGTGCCAGCAGCCTCCGGGACAGCATTTCCTACGAGCAGTACTTC; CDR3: CASSLRDSISYEQYF
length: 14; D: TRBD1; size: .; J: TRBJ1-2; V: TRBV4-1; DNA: TGCGCCAGCAGCCGACAGACAGGGGACTATGGCTACACCTTC; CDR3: CASSRQTGDYGYTF
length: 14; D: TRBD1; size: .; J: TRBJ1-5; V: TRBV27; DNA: TGTGCCAGCAGTCTGAGACAGGGTGAACAGCCCCAGCATTTT; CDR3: CASSLRQGEQPQHF
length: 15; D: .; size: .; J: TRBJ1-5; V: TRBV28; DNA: TGTGCCAGCAGTTTTATCAGAATCCTCAATCAGCCCCAGCATTTT; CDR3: CASSFIRILNQPQHF
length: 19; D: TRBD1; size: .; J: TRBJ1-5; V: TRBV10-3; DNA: TGTGCCATCAGTGAGGGGTGGACAGGGCATGAATATAGCAATCAGCCCCAGCATTTT; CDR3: CAISEGWTGHEYSNQPQHF
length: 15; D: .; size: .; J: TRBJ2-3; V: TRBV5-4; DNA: TGTGCCAGCAGCTTGAATGCGCGAATCGAAGATACGCAGTATTTT; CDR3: CASSLNARIEDTQYF
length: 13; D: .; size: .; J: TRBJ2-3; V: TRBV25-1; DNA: TGTGCCAGCAATCGGGTAGGCACAGATACGCAGTATTTT; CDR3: CASNRVGTDTQYF
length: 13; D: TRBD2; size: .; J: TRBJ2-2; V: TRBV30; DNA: TGTGCCTGGGGGGGAGGGGACACCGGGGAGCTGTTTTTT; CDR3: CAWGGGDTGELFF
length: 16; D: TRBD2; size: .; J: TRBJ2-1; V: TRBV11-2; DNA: TGTGCCAGCAGCCCCGGGTGGGCTAGCGGGTCCAATGAGCAGTTCTTC; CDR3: CASSPGWASGSNEQFF
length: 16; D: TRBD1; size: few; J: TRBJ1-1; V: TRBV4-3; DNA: TGCGCCAGCAGCCAACACCAGACAGGGGGGGAGCTTGAAGCTTTCTTT; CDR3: CASSQHQTGGELEAFF
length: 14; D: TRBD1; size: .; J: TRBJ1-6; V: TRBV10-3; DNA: TGTGCCATCAGTCCGGGACAGGGGGCTTCACCCCTCCACTTT; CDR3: CAISPGQGASPLHF
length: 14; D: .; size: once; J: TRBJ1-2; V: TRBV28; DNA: TGTGCCAGCAGTTTAGTTCCAGGGGTCGATGGCTACACCTTC; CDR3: CASSLVPGVDGYTF
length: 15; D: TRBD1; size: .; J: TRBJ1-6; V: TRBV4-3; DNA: TGCGCCAGCAGCCAATCGGGACAGGGACGATCACCCCTCCACTTT; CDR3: CASSQSGQGRSPLHF